This TCR beta chain was retrieved from a study of blood T cell repertoires in COVID-19. The germline CDR1 and CDR2 sequences are ENHRY and SYGVKD. With 7 bases clipped from V and 0 bases from J, the junction kept 8 bases outside the gene matches. The CDR3 is made up of 15 amino acids. In the study's own analysis: Amplified reference gene primers provided the basis for estimating nucleated cell counts. The protocol was immunoSEQ multiplex PCR, while the TCRdb copy is restricted to in-frame clones and leaves out a portion. V and J calls and clone size are as listed in that table; D and trimming were resolved from the DNA. The sample has 400,000 or so clones, around 89% seen once; the top ten hold under 2%.

This TCR was recovered from a woman aged 35 to 49 with COVID-19, enrolled during active disease. This chain links TRBV10-3 with TRBJ1-1; 7 nucleotides align to TRBD1. The specimen sequenced was peripheral blood. DNA for the CDR3: TGTGCCATCACCGAGACAGGGTCCATGAACACTGAAGCTTTCTTT. It specifies CAITETGSMNTEAFF.